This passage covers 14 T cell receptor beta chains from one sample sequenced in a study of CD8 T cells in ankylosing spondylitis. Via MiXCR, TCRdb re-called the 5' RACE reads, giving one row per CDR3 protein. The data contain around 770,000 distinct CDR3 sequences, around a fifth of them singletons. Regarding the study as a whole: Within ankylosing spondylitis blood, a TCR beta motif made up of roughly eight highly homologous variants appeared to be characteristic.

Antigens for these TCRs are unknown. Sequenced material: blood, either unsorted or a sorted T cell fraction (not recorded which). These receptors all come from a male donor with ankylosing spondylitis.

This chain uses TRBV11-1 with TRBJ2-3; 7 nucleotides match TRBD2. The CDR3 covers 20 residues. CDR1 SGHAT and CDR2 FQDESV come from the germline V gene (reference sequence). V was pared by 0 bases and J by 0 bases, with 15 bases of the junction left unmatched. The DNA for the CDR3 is TGTGCCAGCAGCTTAGCCGGGCGGCTAGCGGAATTCTCTAGCACAGATACGCAGTATTTT. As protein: CASSLAGRLAEFSSTDTQYF.

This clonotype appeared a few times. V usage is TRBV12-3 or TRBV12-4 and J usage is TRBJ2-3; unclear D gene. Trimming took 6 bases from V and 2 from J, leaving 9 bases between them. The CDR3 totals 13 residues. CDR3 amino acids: CASSLKITDTQYF. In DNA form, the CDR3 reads TGTGCCAGCAGCCTAAAAATCACAGATACGCAGTATTTT.

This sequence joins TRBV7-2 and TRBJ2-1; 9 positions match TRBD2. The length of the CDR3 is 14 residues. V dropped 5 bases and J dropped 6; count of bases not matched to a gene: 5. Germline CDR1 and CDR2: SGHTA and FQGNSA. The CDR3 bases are TGTGCCAGCAGCCTCTGGACTAGCGCCAATGAGCAGTTCTTC. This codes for CASSLWTSANEQFF.

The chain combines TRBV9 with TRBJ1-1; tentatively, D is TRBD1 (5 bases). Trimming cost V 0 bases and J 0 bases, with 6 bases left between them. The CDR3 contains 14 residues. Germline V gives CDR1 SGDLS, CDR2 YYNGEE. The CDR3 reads CASSVGTLNTEAFF. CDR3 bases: TGTGCCAGCAGCGTAGGGACACTGAACACTGAAGCTTTCTTT.

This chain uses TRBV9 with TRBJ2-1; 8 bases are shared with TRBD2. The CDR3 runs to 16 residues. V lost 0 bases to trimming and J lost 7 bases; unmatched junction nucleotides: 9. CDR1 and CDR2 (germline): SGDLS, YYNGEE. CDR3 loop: CASSVAPGGGENEQFF. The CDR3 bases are TGTGCCAGCAGCGTAGCCCCGGGAGGGGGGGAAAATGAGCAGTTCTTC.

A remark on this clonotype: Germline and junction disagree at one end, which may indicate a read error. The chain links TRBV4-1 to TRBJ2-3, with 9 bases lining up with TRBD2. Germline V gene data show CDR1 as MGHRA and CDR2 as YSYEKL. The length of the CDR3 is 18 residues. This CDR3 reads CACSQGPPREGGTDTQYF. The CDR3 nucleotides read TGCGCCTGCAGCCAAGGACCACCGCGGGAGGGGGGCACAGATACGCAGTATTTT.

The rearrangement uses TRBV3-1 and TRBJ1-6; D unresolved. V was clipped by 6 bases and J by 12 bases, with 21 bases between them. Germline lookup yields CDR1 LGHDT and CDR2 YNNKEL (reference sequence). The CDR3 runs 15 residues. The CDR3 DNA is TGTGCCAGCAGTTTCACCGGAACCGGAGACTTACCCCTCCACTTT. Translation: CASSFTGTGDLPLHF.

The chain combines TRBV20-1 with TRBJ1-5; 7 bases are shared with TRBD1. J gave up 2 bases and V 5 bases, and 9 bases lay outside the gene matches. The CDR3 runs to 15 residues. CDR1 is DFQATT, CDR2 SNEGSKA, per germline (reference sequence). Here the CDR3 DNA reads TGCAGTGCTCGCCAGACAGGGATGGGCAATCAGCCCCAGCATTTT. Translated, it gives CSARQTGMGNQPQHF.

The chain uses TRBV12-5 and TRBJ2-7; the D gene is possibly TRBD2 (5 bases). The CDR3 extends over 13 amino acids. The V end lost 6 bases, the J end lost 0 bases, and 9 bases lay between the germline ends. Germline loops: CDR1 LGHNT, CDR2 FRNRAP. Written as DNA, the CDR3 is TGTGCTAGTGGAGAGGGAATCTCCTACGAGCAGTACTTC. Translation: CASGEGISYEQYF.

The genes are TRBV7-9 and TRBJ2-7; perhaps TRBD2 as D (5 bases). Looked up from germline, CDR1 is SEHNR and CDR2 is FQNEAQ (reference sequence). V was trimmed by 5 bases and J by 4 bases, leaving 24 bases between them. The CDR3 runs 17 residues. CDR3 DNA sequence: TGTGCCAGCAGCACCCAAGCGGTGGGCCCGACATCTTACGAGCAGTACTTC. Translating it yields CASSTQAVGPTSYEQYF.

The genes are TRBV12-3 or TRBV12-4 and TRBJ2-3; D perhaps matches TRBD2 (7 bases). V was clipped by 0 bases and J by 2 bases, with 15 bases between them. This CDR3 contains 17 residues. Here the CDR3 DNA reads TGTGCCAGCAGTTTAGCGGACTGGGGGGGGGCCACAGATACGCAGTATTTT. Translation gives CASSLADWGGATDTQYF.

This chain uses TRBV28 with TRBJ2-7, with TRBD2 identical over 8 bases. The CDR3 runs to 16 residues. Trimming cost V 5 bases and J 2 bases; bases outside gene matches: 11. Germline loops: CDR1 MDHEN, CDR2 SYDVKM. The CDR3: CASSNKSGSLTYEQYF. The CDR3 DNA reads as TGTGCCAGCAGTAACAAGAGCGGGAGCCTAACCTACGAGCAGTACTTC.

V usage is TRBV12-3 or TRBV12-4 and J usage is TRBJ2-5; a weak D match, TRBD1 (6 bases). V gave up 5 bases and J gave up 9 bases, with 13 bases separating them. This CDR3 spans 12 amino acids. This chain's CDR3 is CASSPSSGAQYF. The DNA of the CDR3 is TGTGCCAGCAGTCCCTCTTCAGGGGCCCAGTACTTC.

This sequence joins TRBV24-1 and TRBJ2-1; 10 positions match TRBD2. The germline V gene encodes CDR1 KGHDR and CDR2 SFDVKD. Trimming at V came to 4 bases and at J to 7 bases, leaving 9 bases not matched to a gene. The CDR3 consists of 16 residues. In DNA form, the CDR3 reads TGTGCCACCAGTGACACTAGCGGGAACCTCGGAAATGAGCAGTTCTTC. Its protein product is CATSDTSGNLGNEQFF.